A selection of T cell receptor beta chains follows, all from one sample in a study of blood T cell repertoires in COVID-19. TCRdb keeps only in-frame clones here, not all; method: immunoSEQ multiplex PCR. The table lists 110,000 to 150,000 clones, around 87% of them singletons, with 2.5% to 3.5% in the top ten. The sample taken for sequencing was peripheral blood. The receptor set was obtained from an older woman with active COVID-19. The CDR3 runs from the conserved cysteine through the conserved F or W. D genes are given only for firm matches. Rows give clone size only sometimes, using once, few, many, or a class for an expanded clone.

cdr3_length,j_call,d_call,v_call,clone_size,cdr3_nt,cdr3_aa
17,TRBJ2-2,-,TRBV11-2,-,TGTGCCAGCAGCGATAGGTGGGGCGGCTCGAACACCGGGGAGCTGTTTTTT,CASSDRWGGSNTGELFF
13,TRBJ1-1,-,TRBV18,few,TGTGCCAGCTCACCGAACACCTACACTGAAGCTTTCTTT,CASSPNTYTEAFF
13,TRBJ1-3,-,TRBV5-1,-,TGCGCCAGCAGCCCGGGACACCCGAGCGCCATATATTTT,CASSPGHPSAIYF
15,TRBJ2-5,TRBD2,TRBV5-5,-,TGTGCCAGCAGCTGGAGGACTAGCGGGAAAGAGACCCAGTACTTC,CASSWRTSGKETQYF
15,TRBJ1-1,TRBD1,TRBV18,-,TGTGCCAGCTCACCGATGGGACAGGGGAGCACTGAAGCTTTCTTT,CASSPMGQGSTEAFF
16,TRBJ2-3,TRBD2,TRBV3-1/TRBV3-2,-,TGTGCCAGCAGCCTTTTAGCGGGAGCCGAAGGGGATACGCAGTATTTT,CASSLLAGAEGDTQYF
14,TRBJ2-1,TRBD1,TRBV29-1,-,TGCAGCGTGGCCCAGGGGGCCACCTACAATGAGCAGTTCTTC,CSVAQGATYNEQFF
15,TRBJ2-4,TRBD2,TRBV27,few,TGTGCCAGCCTCGGGCGGGAGGGCGTCAAAAACATTCAGTACTTC,CASLGREGVKNIQYF
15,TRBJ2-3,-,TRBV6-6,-,TGTGCCAGCAGTCCCGTTAACCTAAGCACAGATACGCAGTATTTT,CASSPVNLSTDTQYF
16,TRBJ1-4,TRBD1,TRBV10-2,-,TGCGCCAGCAGTGAGCGACAGGGGGTTACTAATGAAAAACTGTTTTTT,CASSERQGVTNEKLFF
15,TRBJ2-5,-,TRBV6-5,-,TGTGCCAGCAGGGCGCTCAGGTTCCCCCAAGAGACCCAGTACTTC,CASRALRFPQETQYF
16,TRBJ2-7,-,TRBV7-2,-,TGTGCCAGCAGCTTACCGCCGGGGAGCGCTAGCTACGAGCAGTACTTC,CASSLPPGSASYEQYF
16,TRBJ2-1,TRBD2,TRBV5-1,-,TGCGCCAGCAGCTTGGAGGGGACTAGCGGGACTAATGAGCAGTTCTTC,CASSLEGTSGTNEQFF
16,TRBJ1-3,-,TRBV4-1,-,TGCGCCAGCAGCCAAGGGGGACACCAAGGAGGAAACACCATATATTTT,CASSQGGHQGGNTIYF
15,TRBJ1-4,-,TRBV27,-,TGTGCCAGCGCTCCGGAGGGGCGCGTCGATGAAAAACTGTTTTTT,CASAPEGRVDEKLFF
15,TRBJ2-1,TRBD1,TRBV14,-,TGTGCCAGCAGTCAAGGGGGCGCAGGGCTCCGTGAGCAGTTCTTC,CASSQGGAGLREQFF
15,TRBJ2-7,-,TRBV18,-,TGTGCCAGCTCACCACCGGCAGGTTCCCCCTACGAGCAGTACTTC,CASSPPAGSPYEQYF
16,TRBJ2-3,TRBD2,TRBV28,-,TGTGCCAGCGTGGCTAGCGGGAGGGCTAGCACAGATACGCAGTATTTT,CASVASGRASTDTQYF
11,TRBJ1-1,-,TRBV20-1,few,TGCAGTGCCCGCCGACAGACCCAAGCTTTCTTT,CSARRQTQAFF
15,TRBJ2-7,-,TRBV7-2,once,TGTGCCAGCAGCCCACAGGGAGGGGGAAGATACGAGCAGTACTTC,CASSPQGGGRYEQYF
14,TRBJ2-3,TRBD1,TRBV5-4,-,TGTGCCAGCGCCTACAGGGGGAACTCAGATACGCAGTATTTT,CASAYRGNSDTQYF
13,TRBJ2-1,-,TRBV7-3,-,TGTGCCAGCAGCCCTAGTCGGGGGTCCGAGCAGTTCTTC,CASSPSRGSEQFF
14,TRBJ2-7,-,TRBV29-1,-,TGCAGCGTTGAAGAAGGGGATGGCTCCTACGAGCAGTACTTC,CSVEEGDGSYEQYF
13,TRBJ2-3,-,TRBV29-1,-,TGCAGCGTAGAAATCCAGGGGACAGATACGCAGTATTTT,CSVEIQGTDTQYF
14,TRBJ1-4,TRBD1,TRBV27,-,TGTGCCAGCAGTCCGGACAGGGTTCCTGAAAAACTGTTTTTT,CASSPDRVPEKLFF
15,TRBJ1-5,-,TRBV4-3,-,TGCGCCAGCAGCCCCTTTTGGGGGGGAAGTCAGCCCCAGCATTTT,CASSPFWGGSQPQHF
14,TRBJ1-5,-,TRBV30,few,TGTGCCTGGAGTGTATCTTATAGCAATCAGCCCCAGCATTTT,CAWSVSYSNQPQHF
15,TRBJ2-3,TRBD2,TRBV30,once,TGTGCCTGTAAAGGAGGAGGGAGGGCCTCAGATACGCAGTATTTT,CACKGGGRASDTQYF
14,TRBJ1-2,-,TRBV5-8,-,TGTGCCAGCAGCTTGTTGCAGGGCCTCCCGGGGGGAACCTTC,CASSLLQGLPGGTF
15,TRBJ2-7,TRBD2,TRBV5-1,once,TGCGCCAGCAGAATCGGGACTAGCGGGAATTACGAGCAGTACTTC,CASRIGTSGNYEQYF
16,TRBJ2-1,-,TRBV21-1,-,TGTGCCAGCAGCAAATGTAGACTAGCGGGGTACAATGAGCAGTTCTTC,CASSKCRLAGYNEQFF
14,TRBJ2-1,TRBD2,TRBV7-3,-,TGTGCCAGCAGCTTAGGGACTAGCGGGACGTGGCAGTTCTTC,CASSLGTSGTWQFF
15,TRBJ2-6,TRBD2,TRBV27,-,TGTGCCAGCTCCCCGGGGGGAGCTGGGGCCAACGTCCTGACTTTC,CASSPGGAGANVLTF
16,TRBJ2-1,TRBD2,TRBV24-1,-,TGTGCCACCAGTGATTACGGACTAGCGGGAGGGTATGAGCAGTTCTTC,CATSDYGLAGGYEQFF
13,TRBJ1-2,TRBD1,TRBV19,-,TGTGCCAGTAGTATATCCGGGACAGCCCTCTACACCTTC,CASSISGTALYTF
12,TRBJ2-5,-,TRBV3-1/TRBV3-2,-,TGTGCCAGCAGTCACTCCCAAGAGACCCAGTACTTC,CASSHSQETQYF
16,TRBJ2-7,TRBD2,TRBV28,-,TGTGCCAGCAGTCCCTTAATTGGCGGGAGAATACCCGAGCAGTACTTC,CASSPLIGGRIPEQYF
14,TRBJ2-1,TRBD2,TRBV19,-,TGTGCCAGTCGTGTAGCGGGAGCCCTACCTGAGCAGTTCTTC,CASRVAGALPEQFF
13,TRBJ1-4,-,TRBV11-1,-,TGTGCCAGCAGCTTAGGGGCGAGTGAAAAACTGTTTTTT,CASSLGASEKLFF
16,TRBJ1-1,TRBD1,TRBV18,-,TGTGCCAGCTCACTCCAGGGGGCCGGATCGGTGACTGAAGCTTTCTTT,CASSLQGAGSVTEAFF
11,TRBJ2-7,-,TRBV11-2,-,TGTGCCAGCAGCTTTACCTACGAGCAGTACTTC,CASSFTYEQYF
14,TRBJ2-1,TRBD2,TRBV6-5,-,TGTGCCAGCTCTACTAGCGGGAGACCTTCTGAGCAGTTCTTC,CASSTSGRPSEQFF
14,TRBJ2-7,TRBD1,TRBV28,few,TGTGCCAGCCTTGGACAGGGGGCAACCTACGAGCAGTACTTC,CASLGQGATYEQYF
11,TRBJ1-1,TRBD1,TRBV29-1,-,TGCAGCGGGGGACAGGGCCCTGAAGCTTTCTTT,CSGGQGPEAFF
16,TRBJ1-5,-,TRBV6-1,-,TGTGCCAGCAGTGAGAGGCACTTGGTCAGCAATCAGCCCCAGCATTTT,CASSERHLVSNQPQHF
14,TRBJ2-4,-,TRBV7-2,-,TGTGCCAGCAGCCCGGGACGCGGGGTAAACATTCAGTACTTC,CASSPGRGVNIQYF
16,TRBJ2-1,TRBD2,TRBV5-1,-,TGCGCCAGCAGCCTCACTAGCGGGAGCTCCTACAATGAGCAGTTCTTC,CASSLTSGSSYNEQFF
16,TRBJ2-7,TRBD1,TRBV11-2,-,TGTGCCAGCAGCAAGACATCCGGGACAGGGACGGGCGAGCAGTACTTC,CASSKTSGTGTGEQYF
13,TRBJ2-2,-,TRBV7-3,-,TGTGCCAGCAGCAAAGACCCGGGCGGGGAGCTGTTTTTT,CASSKDPGGELFF
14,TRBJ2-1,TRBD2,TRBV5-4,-,TGTGCCAGCAGCTTGGACGTGACTAGCGGGAGGCAGTTCTTC,CASSLDVTSGRQFF
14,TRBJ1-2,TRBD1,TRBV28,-,TGTGCCAGCAGTTTGGGGGACAGGCCCATAGGCTACACCTTC,CASSLGDRPIGYTF
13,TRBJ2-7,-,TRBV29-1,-,TGCAGCGCTGTCGGGACTGTTTTCTACGAGCAGTACTTC,CSAVGTVFYEQYF
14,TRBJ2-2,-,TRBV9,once,TGTGCCAGCAGCGCCGTAGTTGACACCGGGGAGCTGTTTTTT,CASSAVVDTGELFF
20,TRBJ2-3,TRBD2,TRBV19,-,TGTGCCAGTAGACGCCGCGGTGCCGGACAGGGACTAGCGATTTCAGATACGCAGTATTTT,CASRRRGAGQGLAISDTQYF
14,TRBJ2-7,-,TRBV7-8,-,TGTGCCAGCAGCTTACAGGGACATACCTACGAGCAGTACTTC,CASSLQGHTYEQYF